The 13 T cell receptor beta chains given below trace back to one sample, sequenced in a study of blood T cell repertoires in COVID-19. Measured with immunoSEQ multiplex PCR; TCRdb has only the in-frame clones, and not every one. The data show hundreds of thousands of clones, over 75% seen once. The specimen was PBMCs or T cells enriched from blood (not recorded which). The receptors originated from a man younger than 45 who had recovered from COVID-19.

The table lists this clone with a few counts. The CDR3 DNA follows: TGTGCCAGCAGTCCCCTGGGGGGAGGCAATCAGCCCCAGCATTTT. The encoded protein is CASSPLGGGNQPQHF. The J gene is TRBJ1-5, the V gene TRBV28; tentatively, D is TRBD1 (5 bases). The germline V gene has CDR1 MDHEN and CDR2 SYDVKM. Trimming pared 5 bases from V and 2 bases from J, leaving 13 bases between. The CDR3 extends over 15 amino acids. Full variable domain (remainder filled in from reference TRBV28 and TRBJ1-5): DVKVTQSSRYLVKRTGEKVFLECVQDMDHENMFWYRQDPGLGLRLIYFSYDVKMKEKGDIPEGYSVSREKKERFSLILESASTNQTSMYLCASSPLGGGNQPQHFGDGTRLSIL.

This chain joins TRBV28 and TRBJ2-7, with 10 nucleotides matching TRBD1. The V and J ends lost 2 bases and 1 base, in that order; junction bases with no gene match: 2. Germline V gene data show CDR1 as MDHEN and CDR2 as SYDVKM. The CDR3 totals 15 residues. The CDR3 nucleotides are TGTGCCAGCAGTTTACCGGGACAGGGGTCCTACGAGCAGTACTTC. Amino acid sequence: CASSLPGQGSYEQYF.

The rearrangement joins TRBV13 to TRBJ2-6; D remains unclear. V was clipped by 1 base and J by 2 bases, with 9 bases between them. Germline V lookup: CDR1 PRHDT, CDR2 FYEKMQ (reference sequence). The CDR3 runs to 16 residues. CDR3 nucleotides: TGTGCCAGCAGCTTAGAGATTACAGCTGGGGCCAACGTCCTGACTTTC. Amino acids: CASSLEITAGANVLTF.

Concerning this clone: Distinct nucleotide sequences in the sample also encode this CDR3. The chain is built from TRBV12-3 or TRBV12-4 and TRBJ1-3, with D tentatively TRBD1 (5 bases). Trimming removed 3 bases from V and 7 bases from J, with 7 bases in between. The CDR3 sequence is 12 residues long. CDR3 nucleotides: TGTGCCAGCAGTTTGGGGGGGAACACCATATATTTT. This sequence encodes CASSLGGNTIYF.

The chain is built from TRBV30 and TRBJ2-1; 10 bases agree with TRBD1. The CDR3 is made up of 14 amino acids. V was pared by 5 bases and J by 7 bases, with 8 bases of the junction left unmatched. Per the germline V gene, CDR1 is GTSNPN and CDR2 is SVGIG (reference sequence). The CDR3 nucleotides are TGTGCCTGGCTGGATCCGGGACAGGGGAATGAGCAGTTCTTC. Protein product: CAWLDPGQGNEQFF.

The gene calls are TRBV6-2 or TRBV6-3 and TRBJ2-7; the match to TRBD2 covers 8 bases. V lost 4 bases to trimming and J lost 2 bases; unmatched junction nucleotides: 7. Germline V gives CDR1 MNHEY, CDR2 SVGEGT. The CDR3 has 15 amino acids. The CDR3 DNA sequence: TGTGCCAGCAGTTTACTAGCGGAAGAAACCTACGAGCAGTACTTC. This encodes CASSLLAEETYEQYF.

V and J are TRBV27 and TRBJ2-7, with D unresolved. This CDR3 has 13 residues. The germline gives CDR1 MNHEY, CDR2 SMNVEV (reference sequence). V dropped 6 bases and J dropped 0 bases, with 9 bases sitting between them. This chain's CDR3 is CASSNRVSYEQYF. The CDR3 DNA reads as TGTGCCAGCAGCAACCGGGTCTCCTACGAGCAGTACTTC.

This rearrangement joins TRBV5-1 to TRBJ2-7; 12 bases map to TRBD1. The CDR3 extends over 15 amino acids. Germline lookup yields CDR1 SGHRS and CDR2 YFSETQ. Trimming removed 4 bases from V and 5 bases from J; junction bases left unmatched: 7. The CDR3 region has the DNA TGCGCCAGCAGCGTCGGAGGGACAGGGGGCCACGAGCAGTACTTC. Protein sequence: CASSVGGTGGHEQYF.

V usage is TRBV5-1 and J usage is TRBJ1-5, with D perhaps TRBD1 (6 bases). Germline V gene sequence: CDR1 SGHRS, CDR2 YFSETQ. V lost 2 bases, J lost 7 bases, and 25 bases lay in between. The CDR3 has 18 residues. CDR3: CASSFIVGSDRLLQPQHF. DNA of the CDR3: TGCGCCAGCAGCTTTATCGTGGGGAGCGACAGGTTACTACAGCCCCAGCATTTT.

This clone has more than one count but fewer than ten. The chain links TRBV6-5 to TRBJ2-1; D perhaps matches TRBD2 (6 bases). CDR1 and CDR2 from the germline V gene are MNHEY and SVGAGI. Trimming stripped 5 bases from V and 7 bases from J, with 18 bases between. The CDR3 contains 15 residues. The CDR3 sequence: CASSTRTGGENEQFF. CDR3 nucleotide sequence: TGTGCCAGCAGTACTCGGACGGGCGGGGAGAATGAGCAGTTCTTC.

The chain joins TRBV5-1 to TRBJ2-7, with TRBD2 identical over 12 bases. The length of the CDR3 is 15 residues. With V trimmed by 2 bases and J by 2 bases, 2 bases remained unmatched. Germline V gene data show CDR1 as SGHRS and CDR2 as YFSETQ. The CDR3 DNA sequence: TGCGCCAGCAGCTTCGGACTAGCGGGGCCCTACGAGCAGTACTTC. Its translation is CASSFGLAGPYEQYF. The whole variable domain, filled in from reference TRBV5-1 and TRBJ2-7, reads KAGVTQTPRYLIKTRGQQVTLSCSPISGHRSVSWYQQTPGQGLQFLFEYFSETQRNKGNFPGRFSGRQFSNSRSEMNVSTLELGDSALYLCASSFGLAGPYEQYFGPGTRLTVT.

This clone was found a few times. The rearrangement links TRBV28 to TRBJ2-1; 8 nucleotides match TRBD2. The germline gives CDR1 MDHEN, CDR2 SYDVKM. The CDR3 extends over 16 amino acids. V dropped 7 bases and J dropped 7; count of bases not matched to a gene: 15. The CDR3 here is CASTSAGAGGQNEQFF. The CDR3 DNA reads as TGTGCCAGCACCTCGGCCGGGGCGGGAGGTCAGAATGAGCAGTTCTTC.

The V gene is TRBV18, the J gene TRBJ2-3; TRBD2 agrees at 8 bases. Germline lookup yields CDR1 KGHSH and CDR2 LQKENI. V lost 2 bases and J lost 3; bases outside the gene matches: 10. The CDR3 is 17 residues long. CDR3 sequence: CASSPRVAGGVTDTQYF. The CDR3 nucleotides are TGTGCCAGCTCACCAAGAGTGGCCGGGGGGGTGACAGATACGCAGTATTTT.